A single sample gave rise to the 5 T cell receptor beta chains below, sequenced in a study of somatic mutations in cytotoxic T cells in rheumatoid arthritis. Only in-frame clones appear in the TCRdb table, and some are missing; sequencing was by immunoSEQ multiplex PCR. The data contain roughly 17,000 clones, 75% to 90% of them singletons. The sequenced sample consisted of CD8+ T cells sorted from blood. These receptors came from a woman in her 40s with rheumatoid arthritis.

V is TRBV27 and J is TRBJ1-3; TRBD1 might be the D (6 bases). The CDR3 spans 16 residues. V lost 5 bases and J 4 bases, leaving 18 bases between the germline ends. Germline V gives CDR1 MNHEY, CDR2 SMNVEV (reference sequence). The CDR3 is CASSPDTGIRGNTIYF. The CDR3 region has the DNA TGTGCCAGCAGTCCAGACACAGGGATAAGGGGAAACACCATATATTTT.

The chain couples TRBV7-6 to TRBJ1-1; D may be TRBD1 (6 bases). The CDR3 sequence is 14 residues long. Germline V gene lookup returns CDR1 SGHVS and CDR2 FNYEAQ. Trimming cost V 5 bases and J 7 bases, with 17 bases left between them. In DNA form, the CDR3 reads TGTGCCAGCAGCCTCGGCGGGGGGCTCGGTGAAGCTTTCTTT. Encoded protein: CASSLGGGLGEAFF.

V usage is TRBV5-4 and J usage is TRBJ2-1; D remains unclear. This CDR3 region has 17 residues. Trimming took off 3 bases at V and 0 bases at J, with 16 bases between the two ends. The germline CDR1 and CDR2 sequences are SGHNT and YYREEE (reference sequence). Here the CDR3 DNA reads TGTGCCAGCAGCTCCCGCTCCACTTCGAGCTCCTACAATGAGCAGTTCTTC. Translated: CASSSRSTSSSYNEQFF.

This clone appeared a few times. V gene TRBV7-2 combines with J gene TRBJ2-7; D may be TRBD2 (6 bases). V gave up 1 base and J gave up 2 bases, with 18 bases separating them. From germline, CDR1 is SGHTA and CDR2 FQGNSA. The length of the CDR3 is 17 residues. CDR3 sequence (DNA): TGTGCCAGCAGCTTAGATCCCTACGGGAGCCCCCCCTACGAGCAGTACTTC. The encoded protein is CASSLDPYGSPPYEQYF.

This sequence joins TRBV2 and TRBJ1-2; D is uncertain. V shed 6 bases and J shed 4 bases, with 9 bases lying between them. CDR1 and CDR2 from the germline V gene are SNHLY and FYNNEI. This CDR3 has 12 amino acids. The CDR3 spells CASSVEVYGYTF. CDR3 nucleotides: TGTGCCAGCAGCGTGGAGGTCTATGGCTACACCTTC.